Given below is one T cell receptor (beta chain) in context. Germline CDR1 reads PRHDT; CDR2 reads FYEKMQ (reference sequence). The V segment lost 4 bases and the J segment 5 bases; nucleotides outside the gene matches: 6. This CDR3 has 14 amino acids. This specimen belongs to a study of T cell responses to AZD1222 COVID-19 vaccine. Sequenced by immunoSEQ multiplex PCR; TCRdb stores in-frame clones only, minus some. In the table there are around 150,000 clones, around nine tenths of which are singletons. This TCR was sampled from an adult who received the AZD1222 COVID-19 vaccine. The sample consisted of peripheral blood, taken 28 days after the second AZD1222 dose. The J gene is TRBJ1-2, the V gene TRBV13, with TRBD1 matching over 8 bases. CDR3 protein: CASSSDRGPYGYTF. CDR3 in DNA: TGTGCCAGCAGCTCCGACAGGGGCCCATATGGCTACACCTTC.